One and the same sample provided the 30 T cell receptor beta chains below, sequenced in a study of technical replicates of blood from several donors. The data were produced by immunoSEQ multiplex PCR, yet TCRdb's version contains in-frame clones alone and is incomplete. The table includes more than 70,000 clones, about 90% detected once. Sequencing was carried out using T cells isolated from PBMCs. These receptor sequences come from a human donor in good health.

The chain employs TRBV30 and TRBJ2-5; 8 bases agree with TRBD2. V trimming: 3 bases; J trimming: 5 bases; junction bases outside the gene matches: 2. CDR1 is GTSNPN and CDR2 is SVGIG in the germline V gene (reference sequence). CDR3 length: 12 residues. CDR3 DNA: TGTGCCTGGAGCGGGGGGGCGGAGACCCAGTACTTC. Its protein is CAWSGGAETQYF.

CDR3 sequence: CASSLARGALGGTIQYF. The CDR3 nucleotides read TGTGCCAGCAGCTTAGCGCGGGGGGCCCTAGGCGGAACCATTCAGTACTTC. The chain is built from TRBV7-9 and TRBJ2-4; 8 nucleotides line up with TRBD2. Trimming at V came to 0 bases and at J to 9 bases, leaving 13 bases not matched to a gene. The CDR3 sequence is 17 residues long. In germline, CDR1 is SEHNR, CDR2 FQNEAQ (reference sequence).

In its sample, this clone was seen a few times. The chain recombines TRBV19 with TRBJ1-1, with D perhaps TRBD1 (5 bases). V dropped 3 bases and J dropped 2 bases, with 16 bases sitting between them. Germline CDR1 is LNHDA and CDR2 is SQIVND (reference sequence). This CDR3 region has 16 residues. DNA for the CDR3: TGTGCCAGTAGTATGATACCCGGGCAGGGCAACACTGAAGCTTTCTTT. This translates into CASSMIPGQGNTEAFF. The entire variable domain, with the rest obtained from reference TRBV19 and TRBJ1-1, is as follows: DGGITQSPKYLFRKEGQNVTLSCEQNLNHDAMYWYRQDPGQGLRLIYYSQIVNDFQKGDIAEGYSVSREKKESFPLTVTSAQKNPTAFYLCASSMIPGQGNTEAFFGQGTRLTVV.

The chain joins TRBV30 to TRBJ1-2; the match to TRBD1 covers 12 bases. The CDR3 has 16 amino acids. Germline loops: CDR1 GTSNPN, CDR2 SVGIG (reference sequence). V gave up 3 bases and J gave up 6 bases; unmatched junction bases: 11. CDR3 bases: TGTGCCTGGAGGGCCGTCCCGGGACAGGGGGCGGATGGCTACACCTTC. Translation gives CAWRAVPGQGADGYTF. Full variable domain (missing parts from reference TRBV30 and TRBJ1-2): SQTIHQWPATLVQPVGSPLSLECTVEGTSNPNLYWYRQAAGRGLQLLFYSVGIGQISSEVPQNLSASRPQDRQFILSSKKLLLSDSGFYLCAWRAVPGQGADGYTFGSGTRLTVV.

In DNA form, the CDR3 reads TGCGCCAGCAGCTTGGCCGCCGGAGGACAGAACAATGAGCAGTTCTTC. Amino acids: CASSLAAGGQNNEQFF. This chain connects TRBV5-1 to TRBJ2-1, with TRBD1 as a possible D gene (6 bases). The CDR3 extends over 16 amino acids. V was shortened by 0 bases and J by 5 bases, with 15 bases between the two germline ends. Germline V CDR1 and CDR2: SGHRS, YFSETQ.

This chain connects TRBV7-9 to TRBJ1-1; D is perhaps TRBD1 (5 bases). Germline values: CDR1 SEHNR, CDR2 FQNEAQ (reference sequence). The CDR3 totals 14 residues. V dropped 5 bases and J dropped 1 base, with 11 bases sitting between them. This CDR3 is CASSPHQGNTEAFF. CDR3 nucleotides: TGTGCCAGCAGCCCCCATCAGGGGAACACTGAAGCTTTCTTT.

The chain uses TRBV2 and TRBJ2-1, with D perhaps matching TRBD2 (5 bases). The CDR3 is 14 amino acids. Germline CDR1 is SNHLY and CDR2 is FYNNEI. Trimming left V 2 bases short and J 3 bases short, with 8 bases between. The CDR3 sequence: CASSEPRGYNEQFF. The CDR3 coding sequence is TGTGCCAGCAGTGAACCCCGGGGCTACAATGAGCAGTTCTTC.

This clone was counted once. The rearrangement links TRBV11-3 to TRBJ1-2; 8 nucleotides agree with TRBD1. The CDR3 loop spans 14 amino acids. Trimming took 5 bases from V and 7 from J; bases not matched to a gene: 9. CDR1 SGHNT and CDR2 YENEEA come from the germline V gene. CDR3 sequence: CASSPSQGAPGYTF. CDR3 DNA sequence: TGTGCCAGCAGCCCCAGTCAGGGGGCGCCTGGCTACACCTTC. Full variable domain (rest looked up from reference TRBV11-3 and TRBJ1-2): EAGVVQSPRYKIIEKKQPVAFWCNPISGHNTLYWYLQNLGQGPELLIRYENEEAVDDSQLPKDRFSAERLKGVDSTLKIQPAELGDSAVYLCASSPSQGAPGYTFGSGTRLTVV.

This clone was counted between two and nine times. V usage is TRBV9 and J usage is TRBJ1-3, with TRBD1 as a possible D gene (6 bases). The CDR3 runs to 13 residues. V was pared by 6 bases and J by 2 bases, with 9 bases between. Germline V gives CDR1 SGDLS, CDR2 YYNGEE. The CDR3 bases are TGTGCCAGCAACAGGGCGGCTGGAAACACCATATATTTT. Its protein product is CASNRAAGNTIYF. Based on the CDR3 plus reference TRBV9 and TRBJ1-3, the full variable domain is DSGVTQTPKHLITATGQRVTLRCSPRSGDLSVYWYQQSLDQGLQFLIQYYNGEERAKGNILERFSAQQFPDLHSELNLSSLELGDSALYFCASNRAAGNTIYFGEGSWLTVV.

This chain joins TRBV18 and TRBJ2-2, with a possible D match to TRBD1 (5 bases). The germline gives CDR1 KGHSH, CDR2 LQKENI. The CDR3 totals 16 residues. The V gene lost 3 bases and the J gene lost 1 base, with 12 bases spanning the gap. In nucleotides, the CDR3 is TGTGCCAGCTCACCCGTAAGGGGTCGGAACACCGGGGAGCTGTTTTTT. Its translation is CASSPVRGRNTGELFF.

The chain recombines TRBV28 with TRBJ2-3; 8 nucleotides line up with TRBD2. The CDR3 is 15 amino acids. V shed 6 bases, J shed 6 bases, and the junction held 11 bases outside the gene matches. Germline V lookup: CDR1 MDHEN, CDR2 SYDVKM. CDR3 sequence: CASRSPGLGVDTQYF. The CDR3 DNA reads as TGTGCCAGCAGGTCACCGGGACTAGGCGTGGATACGCAGTATTTT.

The chain is built from TRBV9 and TRBJ1-2; D gene uncertain. Germline V gene sequence: CDR1 SGDLS, CDR2 YYNGEE. Trimming removed 4 bases from V and 0 bases from J, with 13 bases in between. The CDR3 has 15 residues. In nucleotides, the CDR3 is TGTGCCAGCAGCATTGCAGGAACCCCTAACTATGGCTACACCTTC. Its translation is CASSIAGTPNYGYTF.

The chain recombines TRBV12-5 with TRBJ2-2; TRBD2 matches 8 bases. Germline V gene lookup returns CDR1 LGHNT and CDR2 FRNRAP. After removal of 5 bases from V and 6 bases from J, the junction contained 11 bases not matched to a gene. The CDR3 is 16 residues long. Written as DNA, the CDR3 is TGTGCTAGTGGTACGACGGGACTAGTTATTCCCGGGGAGCTGTTTTTT. Translation gives CASGTTGLVIPGELFF.

The chain couples TRBV28 to TRBJ2-4; TRBD1 matches 10 bases. Germline values: CDR1 MDHEN, CDR2 SYDVKM. The V gene end was trimmed by 4 bases and the J gene end by 0 bases; junction bases not matched to a gene: 9. This CDR3 spans 18 amino acids. CDR3 protein: CASSSEDRGSVAKNIQYF. The CDR3 region has the DNA TGTGCCAGCAGTTCCGAGGACAGGGGGTCTGTAGCCAAAAACATTCAGTACTTC.

This chain connects TRBV7-2 to TRBJ2-4; unclear D gene. V was clipped by 2 bases and J by 8 bases, with 10 bases between them. Looked up from germline, CDR1 is SGHTA and CDR2 is FQGNSA. This CDR3 is 13 amino acids long. In nucleotides, the CDR3 is TGTGCCAGCAGCTTATTGTCAGGTGACATTCAGTACTTC. Its translation: CASSLLSGDIQYF. Full variable domain (rest looked up from reference TRBV7-2 and TRBJ2-4): GAGVSQSPSNKVTEKGKDVELRCDPISGHTALYWYRQSLGQGLEFLIYFQGNSAPDKSGLPSDRFSAERTGGSVSTLTIQRTQQEDSAVYLCASSLLSGDIQYFGAGTRLSVL.

This rearrangement joins TRBV7-2 to TRBJ2-5, with 7 bases identical to TRBD2. V gave up 1 base and J gave up 5 bases; unmatched junction bases: 7. The CDR3 consists of 15 residues. Germline lookup yields CDR1 SGHTA and CDR2 FQGNSA. CDR3 region: CASSLVASGRETQYF. The CDR3 coding sequence is TGTGCCAGCAGCTTAGTGGCTAGCGGACGGGAGACCCAGTACTTC.

This chain joins TRBV4-1 and TRBJ2-1; perhaps TRBD1 as D (6 bases). V lost 3 bases, J lost 6 bases, and 15 bases lay in between. CDR1 is MGHRA and CDR2 is YSYEKL in the germline V gene. This CDR3 contains 15 residues. The CDR3 here is CASSQAQGGVNEQFF. The CDR3 DNA sequence: TGCGCCAGCAGCCAGGCCCAAGGGGGAGTCAATGAGCAGTTCTTC.

The rearrangement links TRBV25-1 to TRBJ1-1, with D perhaps matching TRBD1 (6 bases). Germline-derived CDR1 and CDR2 are MGHDK and SYGVNS. V gave up 3 bases and J gave up 0 bases, with 8 bases separating them. This CDR3 region has 14 residues. The CDR3 reads CASSDPGVNTEAFF. The CDR3 DNA reads as TGTGCCAGCAGTGACCCAGGGGTGAACACTGAAGCTTTCTTT.

The rearrangement links TRBV5-1 to TRBJ2-5, with TRBD1 identical over 9 bases. This CDR3 contains 14 residues. Per germline, CDR1 SGHRS and CDR2 YFSETQ. With 5 bases clipped from V and 2 bases from J, the junction kept 4 bases outside the gene matches. The CDR3 region has the DNA TGCGCCAGCAGGGCCGGGACAGGGCAAGAGACCCAGTACTTC. This codes for CASRAGTGQETQYF.

The genes are TRBV5-1 and TRBJ2-1; 9 bases are shared with TRBD1. The J segment lost 14 bases and the V segment lost 0 bases, leaving 6 bases of the junction unmatched. The V gene's germline CDR1 is SGHRS and CDR2 YFSETQ. The length of the CDR3 is 13 residues. The CDR3 DNA follows: TGCGCCAGCAGCTTGGCCGATGGACAGGGGAAGTTCTTC. This encodes CASSLADGQGKFF. Looking up the rest from reference TRBV5-1 and TRBJ2-1 gives the full variable domain: KAGVTQTPRYLIKTRGQQVTLSCSPISGHRSVSWYQQTPGQGLQFLFEYFSETQRNKGNFPGRFSGRQFSNSRSEMNVSTLELGDSALYLCASSLADGQGKFFGPGTRLTVL.

As DNA, the CDR3 is TGTGCCAGCAGTTACTGGGGGGAAGCCAATGAAAAACTGTTTTTT. Its protein product is CASSYWGEANEKLFF. This chain connects TRBV6-6 to TRBJ1-4; a weak D match, TRBD1 (5 bases). Germline lookup yields CDR1 MNHNY and CDR2 SVGAGI (reference sequence). Trimming pared 1 base from V and 5 bases from J, leaving 11 bases between. This CDR3 comprises 15 residues.

The V gene is TRBV7-9, the J gene TRBJ2-3; no definite D call. The V end lost 1 base, the J end lost 3 bases, and 11 bases lay between the germline ends. The germline V gene encodes CDR1 SEHNR and CDR2 FQNEAQ (reference sequence). There are 15 residues in the CDR3. CDR3 DNA: TGTGCCAGCAGCTTAGTGGGCCAGCAGACAGATACGCAGTATTTT. Translation gives CASSLVGQQTDTQYF.

This chain's CDR3 is CASSLDPGDYGYTF. The CDR3 DNA reads as TGTGCCAGCAGCTTGGACCCGGGAGACTATGGCTACACCTTC. The chain joins TRBV5-4 to TRBJ1-2; D remains unclear. Germline lookup yields CDR1 SGHNT and CDR2 YYREEE (reference sequence). Trimming stripped 0 bases from V and 3 bases from J, with 9 bases between. The CDR3 has 14 residues. The full variable domain, rest sourced from reference TRBV5-4 and TRBJ1-2, is ETGVTQSPTHLIKTRGQQVTLRCSSQSGHNTVSWYQQALGQGPQFIFQYYREEENGRGNFPPRFSGLQFPNYSSELNVNALELDDSALYLCASSLDPGDYGYTFGSGTRLTVV.

The chain uses TRBV4-1 and TRBJ1-5; a possible D gene is TRBD1 (5 bases). Germline loops: CDR1 MGHRA, CDR2 YSYEKL. The ends were cut back, 4 bases at V and 1 base at J, with 14 bases in the middle. This CDR3 is built from 16 residues. CDR3 residues: CASSPGAGRSNQPQHF. The CDR3 DNA follows: TGCGCCAGCAGCCCCGGGGCAGGGAGGAGCAATCAGCCCCAGCATTTT.

The chain carries TRBV5-8 and TRBJ2-3; 11 bases agree with TRBD2. Trimming took 1 base from V and 2 from J; bases not matched to a gene: 3. Germline CDR1 reads SGHTS; CDR2 reads YDEGEE. CDR3 size: 16 residues. Here the CDR3 reads CASSLTSGGSTDTQYF. Written as DNA, the CDR3 is TGTGCCAGCAGCTTGACTAGCGGGGGCTCCACAGATACGCAGTATTTT.

The rearrangement links TRBV27 to TRBJ2-3; 10 bases are a match to TRBD1. V lost 5 bases, J lost 6 bases, and 8 bases stayed unmatched. The CDR3 extends over 15 amino acids. Germline CDR1 is MNHEY and CDR2 is SMNVEV (reference sequence). The CDR3 loop is CASSPPTGGRDTQYF. The DNA for the CDR3 is TGTGCCAGCAGTCCACCGACAGGGGGCCGGGATACGCAGTATTTT.

The chain couples TRBV14 to TRBJ2-7, with D maybe TRBD2 (6 bases). The CDR3 is 13 amino acids. The germline V gene encodes CDR1 SGHDN and CDR2 FVKESK. Trimming cost V 5 bases and J 4 bases, with 12 bases left between them. This CDR3 reads CASSFGGLYEQYF. The CDR3 nucleotides read TGTGCCAGCAGCTTCGGGGGTTTGTACGAGCAGTACTTC.

V usage is TRBV7-3 and J usage is TRBJ2-1; 7 bases match TRBD2. Per germline, CDR1 SGHTA and CDR2 FQGTGA. The CDR3 length is 14 residues. With V trimmed by 5 bases and J by 6 bases, 7 bases remained unmatched. The CDR3 DNA sequence: TGTGCCAGCAGCCCGGGACTAACGTTCAATGAGCAGTTCTTC. Its translation: CASSPGLTFNEQFF.

This chain links TRBV4-1 with TRBJ1-1; 9 bases fit TRBD1. After removal of 0 bases from V and 4 bases from J, the junction contained 6 bases not matched to a gene. Looked up from germline, CDR1 is MGHRA and CDR2 is YSYEKL. There are 16 residues in the CDR3. The CDR3: CASSQERRDRATEAFF. In nucleotides, the CDR3 is TGCGCCAGCAGCCAAGAAAGGCGGGACAGGGCCACTGAAGCTTTCTTT.

The chain has TRBV5-1 and TRBJ1-2, with TRBD1 matching 9 bases. The trim removed 1 base at V and 1 base at J, leaving 2 bases unmatched. In germline, CDR1 is SGHRS, CDR2 YFSETQ. CDR3 size: 15 residues. CDR3 residues: CASSLTTGGNYGYTF. CDR3 nucleotide sequence: TGCGCCAGCAGCTTGACGACAGGGGGTAACTATGGCTACACCTTC.